This paragraph covers one T cell receptor (beta chain) sequence. A much larger clone lies a single base off, so this may be a read error. The data derive from a study of Graves' ophthalmopathy and Graves' hyperthyroidism. Amplifying from RNA transcripts, the study obtained TCR beta CDR3 regions. An opening RT-PCR round employed HTBI primers and preceded a second-round multiplex PCR. One entry per CDR3 protein, called by TCRdb with MiXCR from the multiplex PCR reads. The sample lists about 550,000 distinct CDR3 sequences; roughly 39% were seen once. This CDR3 has 15 residues. CDR1 and CDR2 (germline): SEHNR, FQNEAQ (reference sequence).

The source material was peripheral blood or thyroid tissue (not recorded which). This TCR was recovered from an adult man with Graves' hyperthyroidism. This chain joins TRBV7-9 and TRBJ2-7; 10 nucleotides match TRBD2. As DNA, the CDR3 is TGCGCCAGCGGCTTGTTAGGGGGGACTAGCGTCGAGCAGTACTTC. Its translation is CASGLLGGTSVEQYF.